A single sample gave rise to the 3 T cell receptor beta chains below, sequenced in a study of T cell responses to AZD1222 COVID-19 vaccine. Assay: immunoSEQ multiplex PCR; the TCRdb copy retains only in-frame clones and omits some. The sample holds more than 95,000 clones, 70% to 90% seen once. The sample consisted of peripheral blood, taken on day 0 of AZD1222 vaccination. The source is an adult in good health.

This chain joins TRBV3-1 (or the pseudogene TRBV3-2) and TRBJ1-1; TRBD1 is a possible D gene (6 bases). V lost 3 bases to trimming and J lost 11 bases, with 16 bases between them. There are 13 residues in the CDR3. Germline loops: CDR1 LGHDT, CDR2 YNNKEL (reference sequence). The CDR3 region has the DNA TGTGCCAGCAGCCAGACCCGACAGGCCGGGGCTTTCTTT. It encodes CASSQTRQAGAFF.

The chain's CDR3 is CASLIRGELFF. The DNA of the CDR3 is TGTGCCAGCTTAATTCGCGGGGAGCTGTTTTTT. This chain links TRBV6-5 with TRBJ2-2, with D uncertain. Trimming stripped 8 bases from V and 7 bases from J, with 8 bases between. The CDR3 length is 11 residues. The V gene's germline CDR1 is MNHEY and CDR2 SVGAGI.

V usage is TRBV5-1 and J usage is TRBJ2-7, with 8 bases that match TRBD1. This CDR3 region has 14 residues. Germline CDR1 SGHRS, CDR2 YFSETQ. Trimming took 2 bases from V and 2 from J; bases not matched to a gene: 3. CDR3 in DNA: TGCGCCAGCAGCTTCCGACAGGGGCCCTACGAGCAGTACTTC. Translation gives CASSFRQGPYEQYF.